The TCR beta chain described here comes from a study of tumor and adjacent non-tumor tissue in lung cancer. The CDR3 has 16 residues. Germline V gene data show CDR1 as SGHAT and CDR2 as FQNNGV. V shed 7 bases and J 8 bases; nucleotides not matched to a gene: 14. RNA was extracted from bulk tissue without any cell sorting. Three rounds of nested PCR, following a modified ARM-PCR protocol, produced the TCRbeta library. TCRdb recomputed calls from the multiplex PCR reads with MiXCR, one row per CDR3 protein. The repertoire holds over 110,000 distinct CDR3 sequences, with around 65% as singletons. Sequenced: lung tumor tissue. The clonotype originates from a man between 60 and 75 years old with small cell lung cancer. The chain has TRBV11-2 and TRBJ2-2; 9 positions match TRBD1. The CDR3 protein is CASTMDRGLGIGELFF. Written as DNA, the CDR3 is TGTGCCAGCACCATGGACAGGGGTCTAGGGATAGGGGAGCTGTTTTTT.